The next 27 T cell receptor beta chains were all read from a single sample in a study of CXCR3-negative and CXCR3-positive naive CD8 T cells. General observations from the study: More hydrophobic TRB CDR3s occurred in CXCR3-positive than in CXCR3-negative naive cells.

UMI-labeled 5' RACE yielded the TRB cDNA libraries. After re-calling the 5' RACE reads, TCRdb lists one entry per CDR3 protein, DNA absent. This sample's table has under 150,000 distinct CDR3 sequences. Their antigen targets remain unknown. The source material was naive CXCR3+ CD8+ T cells from blood. Subset given: CD45RO-CCR7+CD27+CD95- naive CD8+ T cells expressing CXCR3 (TNR3+). The origin of the receptors is a human donor in good health. Some clones in this sample may be carry-over from other donors' samples.

V gene TRBV6-5 combines with J gene TRBJ2-7; TCRdb lists TRBD1, though no DNA is available to test this call. CDR1 is MNHEY and CDR2 is SVGAGI in the germline V gene. CDR3 length: 14 residues. Here the CDR3 reads CASSASTGIYEQYF.

The chain uses TRBV28 and TRBJ1-5. CDR1 MDHEN and CDR2 SYDVKM come from the germline V gene. The CDR3 is 12 amino acids. The CDR3 loop is CASSPINQPQHF. Based on the CDR3 plus reference TRBV28 and TRBJ1-5, the full variable domain is DVKVTQSSRYLVKRTGEKVFLECVQDMDHENMFWYRQDPGLGLRLIYFSYDVKMKEKGDIPEGYSVSREKKERFSLILESASTNQTSMYLCASSPINQPQHFGDGTRLSIL.

This sequence joins TRBV18 and TRBJ2-5; TCRdb gives TRBD1 as the D gene, but with no DNA this cannot be confirmed. Germline V gene data show CDR1 as KGHSH and CDR2 as LQKENI. The CDR3 sequence is 12 residues long. The CDR3 region is CASSPPGETQYF.

This chain uses TRBV4-1 with TRBJ1-2; TCRdb indicates TRBD1, and absent DNA this call remains unverified. The CDR3 length is 13 residues. Germline-derived CDR1 and CDR2 are MGHRA and YSYEKL. The CDR3 reads CASSLDRVDGYTF.

The chain carries TRBV20-1 and TRBJ2-3; the TCRdb D gene call, TRBD2, has no DNA to confirm it. This CDR3 region has 19 residues. Germline assignment: CDR1 DFQATT and CDR2 SNEGSKA (reference sequence). CDR3 in amino acids: CSARDIFMRSSGSTDTQYF.

The V call is TRBV6-2 or TRBV6-3, the J call TRBJ1-2. CDR3 length: 13 residues. In germline, CDR1 is MNHEY, CDR2 SVGEGT. CDR3 loop: CASSPIDANGYTF.

The chain is built from TRBV7-9 and TRBJ2-4; with no DNA, the TCRdb D assignment of TRBD1 cannot be verified. The CDR3 is 17 residues long. Germline CDR1 reads SEHNR; CDR2 reads FQNEAQ (reference sequence). This CDR3 is CASSFKGGNEDKNIQYF.

The rearrangement links TRBV7-9 to TRBJ1-1. The CDR3 has 11 amino acids. From germline, CDR1 is SEHNR and CDR2 FQNEAQ (reference sequence). CDR3 protein: CASSPETEAFF. The full variable domain, completed using reference TRBV7-9 and TRBJ1-1, is DTGVSQNPRHKITKRGQNVTFRCDPISEHNRLYWYRQTLGQGPEFLTYFQNEAQLEKSRLLSDRFSAERPKGSFSTLEIQRTEQGDSAMYLCASSPETEAFFGQGTRLTVV.

V usage is TRBV7-7 and J usage is TRBJ2-1. Germline V lookup: CDR1 SSHAT, CDR2 FNYEAQ (reference sequence). The CDR3 spans 13 residues. The CDR3: CASSLAVGDEQFF.

This chain uses TRBV5-1 with TRBJ2-7; with no DNA, the TCRdb D assignment of TRBD1 cannot be verified. The CDR3 has 14 residues. Per the germline V gene, CDR1 is SGHRS and CDR2 is YFSETQ. CDR3 sequence reads: CASSPGTGVYEQYF.

The V and J genes are TRBV6-5 and TRBJ2-2; TCRdb picks TRBD2, but there is no DNA to check that call. This CDR3 contains 17 residues. CDR1 and CDR2 (germline): MNHEY, SVGAGI. CDR3 amino acids: CASSSPGLGVNTGELFF.

The CDR3 is CSARDGVTMMNTEAFF. The chain links TRBV20-1 to TRBJ1-1. This CDR3 region has 16 residues. In germline, CDR1 is DFQATT, CDR2 SNEGSKA (reference sequence).

The chain uses TRBV28 and TRBJ1-1. The CDR3 is made up of 14 amino acids. CDR1 MDHEN and CDR2 SYDVKM come from the germline V gene. CDR3 residues: CASSLLREYTEAFF.

The rearrangement uses TRBV29-1 and TRBJ1-3; without DNA, the TCRdb call of TRBD1 cannot be checked. Germline values: CDR1 SQVTM, CDR2 ANQGSEA. CDR3 size: 14 residues. CDR3 region: CSVGGGHLGNTIYF.

The V call is TRBV4-1, the J call TRBJ1-1; absent DNA, TCRdb's TRBD1 call cannot be checked. This CDR3 region has 17 residues. Germline loops: CDR1 MGHRA, CDR2 YSYEKL. CDR3 residues: CASSHDPMDSLNTEAFF.

The chain has TRBV13 and TRBJ2-3; the D call of TRBD1 rests on TCRdb alone, since no DNA is present to check it. The V gene's germline CDR1 is PRHDT and CDR2 FYEKMQ (reference sequence). CDR3 length equals 14 residues. CDR3 amino acids: CASSYRVSTDTQYF.

The chain employs TRBV4-2 and TRBJ1-2; TCRdb's D call, TRBD1, is unchecked because there is no DNA. The CDR3 contains 14 residues. Germline lookup yields CDR1 LGHNA and CDR2 YNFKEQ. The CDR3 loop reads CASSQEWSGDGYTF.

V usage is TRBV5-1 and J usage is TRBJ2-4; TCRdb calls TRBD2, which cannot be checked without DNA. Germline CDR1 SGHRS, CDR2 YFSETQ. The CDR3 spans 15 residues. The CDR3 region is CASSWGTSGGNIQYF.

The rearrangement links TRBV6-2 or TRBV6-3 to TRBJ1-2; with no DNA, the TCRdb D assignment of TRBD1 cannot be verified. There are 15 residues in the CDR3. Germline CDR1 is MNHEY and CDR2 is SVGEGT. The CDR3 spells CASRGGAQETYGYTF.

This chain joins TRBV5-1 and TRBJ2-3. Germline CDR1 is SGHRS and CDR2 is YFSETQ. This CDR3 has 13 amino acids. The CDR3 loop is CASSERNTDTQYF.

This chain uses TRBV7-3 with TRBJ2-7. This CDR3 contains 12 residues. From germline, CDR1 is SGHTA and CDR2 FQGTGA. CDR3 in amino acids: CASSLDGGEQYF.

V usage is TRBV7-2 and J usage is TRBJ2-1; TCRdb names TRBD1, which stays unverified in the absence of DNA. CDR3 length: 13 residues. Germline V gene data show CDR1 as SGHTA and CDR2 as FQGNSA. The CDR3 spells CASRGAGGYEQFF. Filled out from reference TRBV7-2 and TRBJ2-1, the complete variable domain reads GAGVSQSPSNKVTEKGKDVELRCDPISGHTALYWYRQSLGQGLEFLIYFQGNSAPDKSGLPSDRFSAERTGGSVSTLTIQRTQQEDSAVYLCASRGAGGYEQFFGPGTRLTVL.

The chain employs TRBV13 and TRBJ2-3. The CDR3 loop spans 12 amino acids. CDR1 is PRHDT and CDR2 is FYEKMQ in the germline V gene (reference sequence). CDR3 loop: CASSPVADTQYF.

The chain has TRBV7-2 and TRBJ2-3; checking the TCRdb D call of TRBD2 is not possible without DNA. CDR1 is SGHTA, CDR2 FQGNSA, per germline. The CDR3 length is 16 residues. The CDR3 sequence is CASSLAQLAGLDTQYF.

The rearrangement links TRBV7-7 to TRBJ2-1; TCRdb outputs TRBD2, but without DNA this stays unchecked. Germline V gene sequence: CDR1 SSHAT, CDR2 FNYEAQ (reference sequence). CDR3 size: 16 residues. The CDR3 sequence: CASSPELAGANNEQFF. The full variable domain, in which reference TRBV7-7 and TRBJ2-1 provide the parts outside the CDR3, is GAGVSQSPRYKVTKRGQDVTLRCDPISSHATLYWYQQALGQGPEFLTYFNYEAQPDKSGLPSDRFSAERPEGSISTLTIQRTEQRDSAMYRCASSPELAGANNEQFFGPGTRLTVL.

The genes are TRBV5-5 and TRBJ2-7; TCRdb's D call, TRBD2, is unchecked because there is no DNA. CDR3 size: 15 residues. Germline V gives CDR1 SGHKS, CDR2 YYEKEE (reference sequence). CDR3: CASSPAGVSSYEQYF.

V is TRBV29-1 and J is TRBJ2-7. Per the germline V gene, CDR1 is SQVTM and CDR2 is ANQGSEA. The CDR3 totals 13 residues. The CDR3 region is CSVEDPESYEQYF.